This TCR beta chain was documented in a study of cytomegalovirus exposure and HLA in healthy donors. 60 Vbeta and 13 Jbeta primers were used in PCR. Profiled with immunoSEQ multiplex PCR; TCRdb holds only in-frame clones, not every one. The sample includes about 300,000 clones, approximately 90% of them seen just once. V trimming: 5 bases; J trimming: 2 bases; junction bases outside the gene matches: 4. The CDR3 contains 14 residues. Germline V gives CDR1 SGHVS, CDR2 FNYEAQ. As regards this clone: Its target is unknown.

Study-level results: The later analysis indicated that the majority of CMV-associated TCR beta chains appeared HLA-restricted. In a later analysis, productive TCRs from donors in an Asian-associated ancestry cluster reportedly carried fewer N-insertions than the cohort mean. Reported performance of the classifier showed diagnosis of cytomegalovirus status with high specificity and sensitivity.

What was sequenced was PBMCs. J is TRBJ2-7 and V is TRBV7-6; 9 nucleotides line up with TRBD1. The TCR originated in a man aged 40-55 years in good health and CMV-seropositive. This CDR3 is CASSTRTGAYEQYF. The CDR3 DNA sequence: TGTGCCAGCAGCACACGGACAGGGGCCTACGAGCAGTACTTC.